This T cell receptor beta chain was retrieved from a study of blood T cell repertoires in COVID-19. Turning to the study itself: Collection of acute and convalescent COVID-19 samples took place in the United States, Italy and Spain. PBMCs, B-cell-depleted T cells, or T cells provided the cDNA or gDNA that made up the material.

In the source study's methods: Reference gene primers were amplified, and this amplification served to estimate nucleated cell counts. The table came from immunoSEQ multiplex PCR; TCRdb's copy has only in-frame clones and leaves some out. The DNA was the basis for D and trimming; V, J and clone size are from that table. In the table there are 120,000 or so clones, 85% of which are singletons. V gave up 4 bases and J gave up 0 bases; unmatched junction bases: 16. The CDR3 has 19 amino acids. Germline lookup yields CDR1 MNHEY and CDR2 SMNVEV (reference sequence). The source of this sequence is a man aged 80 or over with active or convalescent COVID-19. The J gene is TRBJ1-1, the V gene TRBV27, with 8 bases lining up with TRBD1. Material for sequencing was peripheral blood. The CDR3 DNA reads as TGTGCCAGCAGTTATACCGGGACAGGATATTTCCCTCTGAACACTGAAGCTTTCTTT. It translates to CASSYTGTGYFPLNTEAFF.